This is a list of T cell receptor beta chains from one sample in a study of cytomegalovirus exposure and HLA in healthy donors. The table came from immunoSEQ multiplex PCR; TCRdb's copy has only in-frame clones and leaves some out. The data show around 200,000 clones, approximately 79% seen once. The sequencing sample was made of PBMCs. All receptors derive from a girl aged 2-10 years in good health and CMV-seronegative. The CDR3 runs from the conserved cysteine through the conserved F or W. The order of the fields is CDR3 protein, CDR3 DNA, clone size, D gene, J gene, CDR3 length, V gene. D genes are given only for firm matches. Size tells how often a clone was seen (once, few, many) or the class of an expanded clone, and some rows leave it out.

CDR3: CASSPRDRVGETQYF
DNA: TGTGCCAGTAGTCCCCGGGACAGGGTGGGAGAGACCCAGTACTTC
size: .
D: TRBD1
J: TRBJ2-5
length: 15
V: TRBV19

CDR3: CASRYRGGVNEQFF
DNA: TGTGCCAGCAGGTACAGGGGTGGAGTGAATGAGCAGTTCTTC
size: .
D: TRBD1
J: TRBJ2-1
length: 14
V: TRBV6-1

CDR3: CASSLDRTGGYTEAFF
DNA: TGTGCCAGCAGCTTAGATCGGACAGGTGGGTACACTGAAGCTTTTTTT
size: .
D: TRBD1
J: TRBJ1-1
length: 16
V: TRBV11-2

CDR3: CASSPLGVGELFF
DNA: TGTGCCAGTAGTCCTCTCGGAGTCGGGGAGCTGTTTTTT
size: .
D: .
J: TRBJ2-2
length: 13
V: TRBV19

CDR3: CASSMGQPSYEQYF
DNA: TGTGCCAGCAGCATGGGACAGCCCTCCTACGAGCAGTACTTC
size: few
D: .
J: TRBJ2-7
length: 14
V: TRBV21-1

CDR3: CASSSQGLSNEKLFF
DNA: TGCGCCAGCAGCTCACAGGGCCTCTCTAATGAAAAACTGTTTTTT
size: .
D: .
J: TRBJ1-4
length: 15
V: TRBV5-1

CDR3: CASSQDSPEASGLVEQFF
DNA: TGTGCCAGCAGCCAAGATTCGCCCGAGGCTAGCGGGTTGGTTGAGCAGTTCTTC
size: .
D: TRBD2
J: TRBJ2-1
length: 18
V: TRBV4-2

CDR3: CASGSGEEQYF
DNA: TGTGCCAGCGGGTCGGGTGAGGAGCAGTACTTC
size: .
D: .
J: TRBJ2-7
length: 11
V: TRBV5-6

CDR3: CASTGLRNTEAFF
DNA: TGTGCCAGCACAGGGTTAAGGAACACTGAAGCTTTCTTT
size: .
D: .
J: TRBJ1-1
length: 13
V: TRBV6-1

CDR3: CASSITGGLIYEQYF
DNA: TGCGCCAGCAGTATAACAGGGGGCTTAATTTACGAGCAGTACTTC
size: once
D: TRBD1
J: TRBJ2-7
length: 15
V: TRBV5-1

CDR3: CSVGRNEQFF
DNA: TGCAGTGTGGGGCGCAATGAGCAGTTCTTC
size: .
D: .
J: TRBJ2-1
length: 10
V: TRBV20-1

CDR3: CASSLVLASVGNEQFF
DNA: TGCGCCAGCAGCTTGGTTCTAGCGTCTGTGGGTAATGAGCAGTTCTTC
size: .
D: .
J: TRBJ2-1
length: 16
V: TRBV5-1

CDR3: CASSWTTGGAYNEQFF
DNA: TGTGCCAGCAGCTGGACGACAGGGGGCGCATACAATGAGCAGTTCTTC
size: .
D: TRBD1
J: TRBJ2-1
length: 16
V: TRBV27

CDR3: CACDGGSYTF
DNA: TGTGCCTGCGACGGGGGGAGCTACACCTTC
size: .
D: .
J: TRBJ1-2
length: 10
V: TRBV30

CDR3: CASSLGQSNQPQHF
DNA: TGTGCCAGCAGCTTAGGTCAGAGCAATCAGCCCCAGCATTTT
size: .
D: .
J: TRBJ1-5
length: 14
V: TRBV7-2

CDR3: CASRRETEAFF
DNA: TGTGCCAGCCGCAGGGAAACTGAAGCTTTCTTT
size: few
D: .
J: TRBJ1-1
length: 11
V: TRBV6-5

CDR3: CASSLARTSNEQFF
DNA: TGTGCCAGCAGCTTAGCCCGGACTAGCAATGAGCAGTTCTTC
size: .
D: TRBD2
J: TRBJ2-1
length: 14
V: TRBV7-8

CDR3: CASRQLGGGEQYF
DNA: TGTGCCAGCAGACAACTCGGGGGTGGCGAGCAGTACTTC
size: .
D: .
J: TRBJ2-7
length: 13
V: TRBV6-5

CDR3: CASSLGAETQYF
DNA: TGCGCCAGCAGCTTGGGCGCCGAGACCCAGTACTTC
size: .
D: .
J: TRBJ2-5
length: 12
V: TRBV5-1

CDR3: CASSDQGANYGYTF
DNA: TGCGCCAGCAGCGACCAGGGGGCTAACTATGGCTACACCTTC
size: .
D: TRBD1
J: TRBJ1-2
length: 14
V: TRBV5-1

CDR3: CASSPRGGLIDNEQFF
DNA: TGTGCCAGCAGCCCCCGGGGGGGCCTTATCGACAATGAGCAGTTCTTC
size: .
D: TRBD2
J: TRBJ2-1
length: 16
V: TRBV7-2

CDR3: CASSIRSYGYTF
DNA: TGTGCCAGCAGTATCAGATCCTATGGCTACACCTTC
size: .
D: .
J: TRBJ1-2
length: 12
V: TRBV28

CDR3: CSVRLGAGGRTDTQYF
DNA: TGCAGCGTGAGATTGGGCGCGGGGGGACGCACAGATACGCAGTATTTT
size: .
D: TRBD2
J: TRBJ2-3
length: 16
V: TRBV29-1

CDR3: CASSVGGITGELFF
DNA: TGTGCCAGCAGCGTGGGCGGGATCACCGGGGAGCTGTTTTTT
size: .
D: .
J: TRBJ2-2
length: 14
V: TRBV9

CDR3: CASSYGGLVNEQFF
DNA: TGTGCCAGCAGTTACGGGGGACTAGTCAATGAGCAGTTCTTC
size: .
D: TRBD2
J: TRBJ2-1
length: 14
V: TRBV6-5

CDR3: CASSLGREVDYGYTF
DNA: TGTGCCAGCAGCTTGGGAAGGGAGGTGGACTATGGCTACACCTTC
size: .
D: .
J: TRBJ1-2
length: 15
V: TRBV5-4

CDR3: CASSLDYSGNTIYF
DNA: TGTGCCAGCTCACTAGATTACTCTGGAAACACCATATATTTT
size: .
D: .
J: TRBJ1-3
length: 14
V: TRBV18

CDR3: CASSDWPSGNPGELFF
DNA: TGTGCCAGTAGTGATTGGCCTAGCGGGAATCCCGGGGAGCTGTTTTTT
size: .
D: TRBD2
J: TRBJ2-2
length: 16
V: TRBV19

CDR3: CASSLAGRSTDTQYF
DNA: TGCGCCAGCAGCCTGGCTGGGAGGAGCACAGATACGCAGTATTTT
size: .
D: .
J: TRBJ2-3
length: 15
V: TRBV5-1

CDR3: CASSRLPGEYEQYF
DNA: TGTGCCAGCAGCCGACTCCCAGGGGAATACGAGCAGTACTTC
size: .
D: .
J: TRBJ2-7
length: 14
V: TRBV5-6

CDR3: CASSFVAGRRETQYF
DNA: TGTGCCAGCAGCTTCGTGGCAGGAAGGCGAGAGACCCAGTACTTC
size: .
D: .
J: TRBJ2-5
length: 15
V: TRBV5-4

CDR3: CASSVTSVSRTDTQYF
DNA: TGTGCCAGCAGCGTTACTAGCGTATCGCGCACAGATACGCAGTATTTT
size: .
D: TRBD2
J: TRBJ2-3
length: 16
V: TRBV9

CDR3: CASREKLRGNQPQHF
DNA: TGCGCCAGCAGAGAAAAACTCAGGGGGAATCAGCCCCAGCATTTT
size: .
D: TRBD1
J: TRBJ1-5
length: 15
V: TRBV10-1

CDR3: CASSVGASGGPEYNEQFF
DNA: TGTGCCAGCAGCGTAGGCGCTAGCGGGGGCCCAGAATACAATGAGCAGTTCTTC
size: once
D: TRBD2
J: TRBJ2-1
length: 18
V: TRBV9

CDR3: CASSHTSHLNSPLHF
DNA: TGTGCCAGCAGCCATACAAGTCACCTTAATTCACCCCTCCACTTT
size: .
D: .
J: TRBJ1-6
length: 15
V: TRBV14

CDR3: CASSSSSGAGGHTDTQYF
DNA: TGTGCCAGCAGCTCCTCATCGGGAGCGGGGGGCCACACAGATACGCAGTATTTT
size: .
D: TRBD2
J: TRBJ2-3
length: 18
V: TRBV13

CDR3: CASSSTVNTEAFF
DNA: TGTGCCAGCAGCTCCACGGTGAACACTGAAGCTTTCTTT
size: .
D: .
J: TRBJ1-1
length: 13
V: TRBV6-5

CDR3: CASSAGGSSYNSPLHF
DNA: TGTGCCAGCAGTGCGGGCGGGAGCTCCTATAATTCACCCCTCCACTTT
size: .
D: .
J: TRBJ1-6
length: 16
V: TRBV6-4

CDR3: CASSTRQGMRSFF
DNA: TGCGCCAGCAGCACCCGACAGGGGATGAGGTCTTTCTTT
size: .
D: TRBD1
J: TRBJ1-1
length: 13
V: TRBV5-1

CDR3: CASRQNRVQETQYF
DNA: TGTGCCAGCAGACAAAACAGGGTCCAAGAGACCCAGTACTTC
size: few
D: .
J: TRBJ2-5
length: 14
V: TRBV6-6

CDR3: CASSLLAGGFNEQFF
DNA: TGTGCCAGCAGCTTATTAGCGGGGGGTTTCAATGAGCAGTTCTTC
size: .
D: TRBD2
J: TRBJ2-1
length: 15
V: TRBV7-3

CDR3: CASRPTGAQETQYF
DNA: TGTGCCAGCAGACCAACAGGGGCCCAAGAGACCCAGTACTTC
size: .
D: TRBD1
J: TRBJ2-5
length: 14
V: TRBV6-5

CDR3: CASSSNVGEGNTIYF
DNA: TGTGCCAGCAGCTCCAACGTCGGGGAAGGAAACACCATATATTTT
size: .
D: .
J: TRBJ1-3
length: 15
V: TRBV25-1

CDR3: CASSDSIRLAPNTGELFF
DNA: TGTGCCAGCAGTGACTCGATTCGACTAGCGCCAAACACCGGGGAGCTGTTTTTT
size: once
D: TRBD2
J: TRBJ2-2
length: 18
V: TRBV6-4

CDR3: CASSLEDPGANVLTF
DNA: TGTGCCAGCAGCCTAGAAGACCCTGGGGCCAACGTCCTGACTTTC
size: .
D: .
J: TRBJ2-6
length: 15
V: TRBV6-6

CDR3: CASRRRLAGSHEQYF
DNA: TGTGCCAGCAGACGCCGCCTAGCGGGATCCCACGAGCAGTACTTC
size: .
D: TRBD2
J: TRBJ2-7
length: 15
V: TRBV2

CDR3: CASSARDSFNEQFF
DNA: TGTGCCAGCAGCGCGAGGGACTCGTTCAATGAGCAGTTCTTC
size: .
D: .
J: TRBJ2-1
length: 14
V: TRBV9

CDR3: CASARGLESQPQHF
DNA: TGTGCCAGCGCCAGGGGGCTAGAGAGTCAGCCCCAGCATTTT
size: few
D: TRBD1
J: TRBJ1-5
length: 14
V: TRBV6-5

CDR3: CASSPRGGGYEQYF
DNA: TGTGCCAGCAGCCCAAGGGGGGGTGGATACGAGCAGTACTTC
size: .
D: .
J: TRBJ2-7
length: 14
V: TRBV7-2

CDR3: CASSLPRAGHTEAFF
DNA: TGTGCCAGCAGCTTACCCCGAGCAGGGCACACTGAAGCTTTCTTT
size: .
D: .
J: TRBJ1-1
length: 15
V: TRBV7-9

CDR3: CASSEPGADTQYF
DNA: TGTGCCAGCAGCGAGCCGGGGGCAGATACGCAGTATTTT
size: .
D: .
J: TRBJ2-3
length: 13
V: TRBV13

CDR3: CASSPNITGASGYTF
DNA: TGCGCCAGCAGTCCCAATATTACAGGGGCGAGTGGCTACACCTTC
size: few
D: TRBD1
J: TRBJ1-2
length: 15
V: TRBV23-1

CDR3: CASSYGGENTGELFF
DNA: TGTGCCAGCAGTTACGGGGGGGAGAACACCGGGGAGCTGTTTTTT
size: .
D: TRBD2
J: TRBJ2-2
length: 15
V: TRBV6-5

CDR3: CASSSHRGRRSQPQHF
DNA: TGCGCCAGCAGCAGCCACAGGGGGCGGAGGAGTCAGCCCCAGCATTTT
size: .
D: TRBD1
J: TRBJ1-5
length: 16
V: TRBV4-1